This T cell receptor beta chain was retrieved from a study of CD4 T cells in relation to SARS-CoV-2 and coronaviruses (dated by TCRdb to the early 2020s). Regarding the study in general: In the ViraFEST assay, PBMCs were cultured with antigen for 10 days, after which TCR beta CDR3s were sequenced to identify clonal expansions specific to the antigen. The negative reference condition was either a culture with an HIV-1 Nef peptide pool or a culture with no peptide. Shared crossreactive spike epitopes were mapped to their HLA restriction using patient-derived lymphoblastoid cell lines. The study assessed, at the TCR clonotype level, memory CD4+ T cell crossreactivity between SARS-CoV-2 and common cold coronavirus spike proteins. The Adaptive Biotechnologies TCR-sequencing kit was used to sequence samples from three pre-COVID donors and the naive versus memory experiments, while other data came from Illumina-based sequencing. A different, Illumina-based TCR-beta assay was used to sequence expansion assays from other donors in the study.

CD4+ T cells from unexposed donors were collected before the COVID-19 pandemic (2011-2018). Following 10 days of culture, the EasySep CD4+ T cell isolation kit was used to isolate CD4+ T cells. Unexposed donor CD4+ T cells were tested for reactivity to SARS-CoV-2 S and N and four common cold coronavirus spike pools, as cell number allowed. PBMCs were cultured at over 1.5 million per well in IMDM supplemented with about 5.3% human AB serum and 9 to 10 IU/ml IL-2. Half of the culture medium was replaced with fresh IL-2-containing medium on days 3 and 7. Each peptide culture condition was generally run in triplicate replicate wells. The leukapheresis product used for the unexposed donors was purchased from a commercial source. PBMCs were isolated from leukapheresis product or whole blood by Ficoll-Paque PLUS gradient centrifugation. The PBMCs went either fresh into the expansion assay or into cryopreservation at -140 degrees C. The QIAamp Micro DNA Kit was used to extract genomic DNA from the CD4+ T cells.

As regards this clone: Its target antigen remains unknown. Base qualities are missing; no much larger clone stands one base away.

Library construction relied on the immunoSEQ multiplex PCR assay. The authors' pipeline ran thus. During preprocessing, nonproductive sequences were removed, along with CDR3s that did not begin with C, did not end with F or W, or were shorter than 7 amino acids. Antigen-specific clonotypes were called with the MANAFEST web app, based on expansion relative to reference and other culture wells. A clone counted as positive if significantly expanded in 2 of 3 replicate wells versus the reference culture at FDR below 0.05. A further requirement for positive clones was significant expansion compared with all other tandem wells, along with an odds ratio above 5. Pairwise Levenshtein distance, computed with the stringdist R package after three terminal residues were trimmed from each end, was used as the measure of CDR3 homology. TCRdb carries this immuneACCESS record with in-frame sequences only. Its versions omit some clonotypes, under half of them owing to an unresolved V gene in the studies checked, with the rest unexplained. V and J calls and clone size are given by that table; D and trimming were obtained from the DNA. This sample comprises 25,000 to 30,000 clones, 73% of them detected only once. The ten most abundant clones make up about 22% of the sample.

General conclusions and limits of the study: Since the crossreactivity analysis centred on spike protein, crossreactivity against other viral proteins was not assessed. No donor contributed both pre-pandemic and post-infection samples, which limited tracing the source of pre-existing responses. Significantly weaker SARS-CoV-2-driven expansion was shown by crossreactive clones than by monoreactive clones, consistent with antigenic imprinting. Small numbers of patients and of tested TCRs limited the study. In roughly 65% of donors, memory CD4+ clonotypes turned up that crossrecognized SARS-CoV-2 and at least one common cold coronavirus spike.

This TCR was recovered from a human donor in good health. The specimen was CD4+ T cells from PBMCs, cultured in vitro.

The CDR3 reads as follows: CASSQERRGLATSEQFF. The DNA reads as follows: TGTGCCAGCAGCCAAGAGAGGAGGGGACTAGCGACAAGTGAGCAGTTCTTC. This sequence uses TRBV3-1 (or the pseudogene TRBV3-2) and TRBJ2-1; 10 bases in the junction line up with TRBD2. Based on the germline V gene (reference sequence), the CDR1 and CDR2 sequences are LGHDT and YNNKEL. Ends trimmed: V by 0 bases, J by 9 bases; bases unmatched to a gene: 11. The CDR3 runs 17 amino acids, cysteine and phenylalanine included. Only CDR3 DNA remains: 51 bases, in frame from the first base.